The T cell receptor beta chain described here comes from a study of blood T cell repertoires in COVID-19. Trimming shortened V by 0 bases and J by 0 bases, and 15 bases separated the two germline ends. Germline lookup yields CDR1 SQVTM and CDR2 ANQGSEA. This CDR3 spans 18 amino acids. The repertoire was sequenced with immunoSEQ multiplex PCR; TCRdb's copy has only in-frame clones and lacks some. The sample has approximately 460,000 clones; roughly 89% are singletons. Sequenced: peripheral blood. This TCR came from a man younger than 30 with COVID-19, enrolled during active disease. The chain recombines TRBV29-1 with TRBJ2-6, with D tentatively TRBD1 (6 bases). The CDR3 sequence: CSVEDLTGSNSGANVLTF. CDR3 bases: TGCAGCGTTGAAGATTTGACAGGCTCTAACTCTGGGGCCAACGTCCTGACTTTC.